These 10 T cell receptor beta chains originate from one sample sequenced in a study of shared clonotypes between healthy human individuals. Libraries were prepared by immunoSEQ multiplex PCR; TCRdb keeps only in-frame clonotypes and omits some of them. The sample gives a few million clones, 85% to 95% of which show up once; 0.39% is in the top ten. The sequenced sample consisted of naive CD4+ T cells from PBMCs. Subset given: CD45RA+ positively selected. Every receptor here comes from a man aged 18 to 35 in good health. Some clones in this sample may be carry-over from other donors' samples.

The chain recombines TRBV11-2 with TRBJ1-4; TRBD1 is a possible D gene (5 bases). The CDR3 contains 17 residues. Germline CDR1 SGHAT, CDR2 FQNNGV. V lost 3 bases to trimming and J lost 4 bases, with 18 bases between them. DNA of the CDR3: TGTGCCAGCAGCTTGGGAGCCCCGGGACGCTTTAATGAAAAACTGTTTTTT. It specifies CASSLGAPGRFNEKLFF.

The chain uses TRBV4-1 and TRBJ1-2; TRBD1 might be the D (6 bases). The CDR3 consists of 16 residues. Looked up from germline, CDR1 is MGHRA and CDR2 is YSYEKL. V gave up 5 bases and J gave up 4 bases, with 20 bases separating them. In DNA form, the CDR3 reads TGCGCCAGCAGCTCGGTTGAGAACAGGGCTCTCTATGGCTACACCTTC. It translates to CASSSVENRALYGYTF.

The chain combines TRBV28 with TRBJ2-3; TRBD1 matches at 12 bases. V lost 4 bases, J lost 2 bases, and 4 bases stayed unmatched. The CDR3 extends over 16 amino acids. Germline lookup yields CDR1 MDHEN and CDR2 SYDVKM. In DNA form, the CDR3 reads TGTGCCAGCAGTTCGGGACAGGGGGCCTTCACAGATACGCAGTATTTT. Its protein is CASSSGQGAFTDTQYF.

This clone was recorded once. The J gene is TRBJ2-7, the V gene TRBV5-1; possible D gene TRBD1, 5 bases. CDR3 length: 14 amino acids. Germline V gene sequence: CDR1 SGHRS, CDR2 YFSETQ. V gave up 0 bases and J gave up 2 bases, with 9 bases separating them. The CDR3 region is CASSLGQIAYEQYF. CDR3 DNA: TGCGCCAGCAGCTTGGGACAGATAGCCTACGAGCAGTACTTC.

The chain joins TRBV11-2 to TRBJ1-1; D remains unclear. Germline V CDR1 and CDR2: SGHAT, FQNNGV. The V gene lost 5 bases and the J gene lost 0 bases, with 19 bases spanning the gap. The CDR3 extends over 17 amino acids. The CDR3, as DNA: TGTGCCAGCAGCACCCGTGGACGGAGGATTATGAACACTGAAGCTTTCTTT. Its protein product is CASSTRGRRIMNTEAFF. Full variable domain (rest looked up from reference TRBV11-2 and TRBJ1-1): EAGVAQSPRYKIIEKRQSVAFWCNPISGHATLYWYQQILGQGPKLLIQFQNNGVVDDSQLPKDRFSAERLKGVDSTLKIQPAKLEDSAVYLCASSTRGRRIMNTEAFFGQGTRLTVV.

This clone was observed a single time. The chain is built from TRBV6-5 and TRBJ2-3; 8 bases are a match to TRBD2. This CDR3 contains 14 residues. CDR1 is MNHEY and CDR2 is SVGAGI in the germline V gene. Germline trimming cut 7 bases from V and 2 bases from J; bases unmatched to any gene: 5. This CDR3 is CASTPSGYTDTQYF. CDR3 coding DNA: TGTGCCAGCACCCCTAGCGGGTACACAGATACGCAGTATTTT.

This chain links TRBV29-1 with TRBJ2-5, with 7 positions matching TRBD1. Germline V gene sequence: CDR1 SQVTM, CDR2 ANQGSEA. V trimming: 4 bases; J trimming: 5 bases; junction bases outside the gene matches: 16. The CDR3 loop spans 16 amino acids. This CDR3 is CSVAGAGAARGETQYF. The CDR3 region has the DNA TGCAGCGTTGCCGGGGCAGGGGCCGCCAGGGGGGAGACCCAGTACTTC.

CDR3 amino acids: CASRGTGRLAYEQYF. The CDR3 nucleotides are TGTGCCAGCAGGGGGACAGGGAGGTTGGCCTACGAGCAGTACTTC. The genes are TRBV11-3 and TRBJ2-7; 9 nucleotides align to TRBD1. This CDR3 spans 15 amino acids. The trim removed 6 bases at V and 2 bases at J, leaving 8 bases unmatched. Looked up from germline, CDR1 is SGHNT and CDR2 is YENEEA. Drawing the rest from reference TRBV11-3 and TRBJ2-7, the complete variable domain is EAGVVQSPRYKIIEKKQPVAFWCNPISGHNTLYWYLQNLGQGPELLIRYENEEAVDDSQLPKDRFSAERLKGVDSTLKIQPAELGDSAVYLCASRGTGRLAYEQYFGPGTRLTVT.

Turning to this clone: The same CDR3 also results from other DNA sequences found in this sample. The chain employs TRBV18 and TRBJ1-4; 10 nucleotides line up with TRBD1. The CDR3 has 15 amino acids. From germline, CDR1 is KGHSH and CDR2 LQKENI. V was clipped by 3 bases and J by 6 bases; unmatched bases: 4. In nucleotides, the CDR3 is TGTGCCAGCTCACCGAGGACAGGGGGAGATGAAAAACTGTTTTTT. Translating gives CASSPRTGGDEKLFF.

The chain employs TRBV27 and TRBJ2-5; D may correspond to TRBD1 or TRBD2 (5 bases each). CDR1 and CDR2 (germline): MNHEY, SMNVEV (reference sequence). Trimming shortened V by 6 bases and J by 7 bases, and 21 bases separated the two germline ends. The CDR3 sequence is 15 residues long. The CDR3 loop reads CASSRDVRGGRTQYF. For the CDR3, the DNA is TGTGCCAGCAGCCGGGACGTGAGGGGCGGGCGGACCCAGTACTTC.